Presented here are 28 T cell receptor beta chains from one specimen sequenced in a study of glioma-infiltrating T cells after dendritic cell vaccination. Generated by immunoSEQ multiplex PCR, the TCRdb table keeps only in-frame clones and is missing some. The table has approximately 100,000 clones, roughly 76% seen once. The sample here was blood, taken before dendritic cell vaccination. The receptors stem from a human donor with glioblastoma.

The rearrangement links TRBV9 to TRBJ1-5, with unresolved D. CDR1 and CDR2 (germline): SGDLS, YYNGEE. Trimming removed 0 bases from V and 7 bases from J, with 11 bases in between. CDR3 length: 14 amino acids. The CDR3 spells CASSVDLRGQPQHF. CDR3 nucleotides: TGTGCCAGCAGCGTAGATTTACGAGGGCAGCCCCAGCATTTT.

The chain employs TRBV7-6 and TRBJ2-7, with D unresolved. Germline V gene sequence: CDR1 SGHVS, CDR2 FNYEAQ. CDR3 length: 13 residues. The V gene lost 1 base and the J gene lost 7 bases, with 11 bases spanning the gap. CDR3 amino acids: CASSLDSLREQYF. The CDR3 DNA is TGTGCCAGCAGCTTAGATTCCCTTCGGGAGCAGTACTTC.

Many counts were recorded for this clone. This rearrangement joins TRBV6-6 to TRBJ1-6; no definite D call. Trimming cost V 6 bases and J 9 bases, with 21 bases left between them. This CDR3 is built from 16 residues. CDR1 and CDR2 from the germline V gene are MNHNY and SVGAGI (reference sequence). The chain's CDR3 is CASSPEVSGITSPLHF. The CDR3 DNA reads as TGTGCCAGCAGCCCCGAGGTATCGGGGATTACTTCACCCCTCCACTTT.

This clone has just a few counts. The chain recombines TRBV10-3 with TRBJ2-7; TRBD1 matches at 7 bases. The CDR3 length is 14 residues. CDR1 is ENHRY, CDR2 SYGVKD, per germline. With V trimmed by 11 bases and J by 5 bases, 15 bases remained unmatched. CDR3 DNA sequence: TGTGCCGCCGAGCAGACAGGGTTTCGGGACGAGCAGTACTTC. Translated: CAAEQTGFRDEQYF.

The table lists this clone with a few counts. The genes are TRBV2 and TRBJ1-2; possible D gene TRBD1, 6 bases. The CDR3 runs to 14 residues. CDR1 SNHLY and CDR2 FYNNEI come from the germline V gene. Trimming removed 8 bases from V and 6 bases from J, with 19 bases in between. CDR3 bases: TGTGCCAGCTCGGACAGCTCAGGGCCTAATGGCTACACCTTC. Amino acids: CASSDSSGPNGYTF.

A note on this clone: Additional DNA sequences in this sample encode the identical CDR3. CDR3 nucleotide sequence: TGTGCCAGCAGCTTCCAGGACAGGATCATTGGCGAGCAGTACTTC. It encodes CASSFQDRIIGEQYF. This chain joins TRBV5-4 and TRBJ2-7; 7 bases fit TRBD1. The CDR3 covers 15 residues. The J segment lost 6 bases and the V segment lost 2 bases, leaving 11 bases of the junction unmatched. Germline V gives CDR1 SGHNT, CDR2 YYREEE (reference sequence).

This clone appeared once. This chain connects TRBV5-1 to TRBJ1-1; D might be TRBD1 (5 bases). The CDR3 covers 14 residues. Trimming pared 3 bases from V and 0 bases from J, leaving 9 bases between. Germline loops: CDR1 SGHRS, CDR2 YFSETQ. CDR3 residues: CASSSATVNTEAFF. The CDR3 DNA reads as TGCGCCAGCAGCTCCGCGACAGTGAACACTGAAGCTTTCTTT.

The rearrangement joins TRBV5-4 to TRBJ2-7, with no clear D. This CDR3 contains 13 residues. The germline V gene encodes CDR1 SGHNT and CDR2 YYREEE (reference sequence). Trimming shortened V by 0 bases and J by 4 bases, and 8 bases separated the two germline ends. For the CDR3, the DNA is TGTGCCAGCAGCTTGGGGGCAGATTACGAGCAGTACTTC. Encoded protein: CASSLGADYEQYF.

The gene calls are TRBV10-3 and TRBJ2-3; D possibly corresponds to TRBD2 (5 bases). The CDR3 consists of 12 residues. The germline CDR1 and CDR2 sequences are ENHRY and SYGVKD. V was pared by 11 bases and J by 2 bases, with 11 bases between. DNA of the CDR3: TGTGCCTACGGGAATAACACAGATACGCAGTATTTT. Translation: CAYGNNTDTQYF.

This chain uses TRBV12-2 with TRBJ1-6. TRBV12-2 counts as a pseudogene. This CDR3 contains 16 residues. The CDR3 DNA is TGTGCAAGTCGCGCCCAACGGGTGACGTATAATTCACCCCTCCACTTT. As protein: CASRAQRVTYNSPLHF.

The V gene is TRBV29-1, the J gene TRBJ1-1; no definite D call. CDR1 SQVTM and CDR2 ANQGSEA come from the germline V gene. The CDR3 loop spans 10 amino acids. Trimming took 6 bases from V and 1 from J, leaving 3 bases between them. CDR3: CSVANTEAFF. Written as DNA, the CDR3 is TGCAGCGTAGCGAACACTGAAGCTTTCTTT. The full variable domain, rest sourced from reference TRBV29-1 and TRBJ1-1, is SAVISQKPSRDICQRGTSLTIQCQVDSQVTMMFWYRQQPGQSLTLIATANQGSEATYESGFVIDKFPISRPNLTFSTLTVSNMSPEDSSIYLCSVANTEAFFGQGTRLTVV.

In DNA, the CDR3 is TGTGCCAGCAGCTTACATCAAGCATACACCATATATTTT. Amino acid sequence: CASSLHQAYTIYF. V usage is TRBV11-2 and J usage is TRBJ1-3; no clear D. The V end was cut by 2 bases, the J end by 8 bases, with 10 bases between. Germline assignment: CDR1 SGHAT and CDR2 FQNNGV. The CDR3 totals 13 residues.

V gene TRBV7-2 combines with J gene TRBJ2-5; 11 bases align to TRBD2. The CDR3 is 16 amino acids. The V and J ends lost 1 base and 1 base, in that order; junction bases with no gene match: 2. Germline V CDR1 and CDR2: SGHTA, FQGNSA. In DNA, the CDR3 is TGTGCCAGCAGCTTAGTACTAGCGGGGGCCCAAGAGACCCAGTACTTC. Translated: CASSLVLAGAQETQYF.

The V gene is TRBV10-3, the J gene TRBJ1-1, with TRBD1 matching 7 bases. Germline values: CDR1 ENHRY, CDR2 SYGVKD. CDR3 length: 14 amino acids. Unmatched junction bases numbered 7, after V lost 5 bases and J lost 4 bases. CDR3 DNA sequence: TGTGCCATCAGTATCCGACAGGGAGGCACTGAAGCTTTCTTT. It specifies CAISIRQGGTEAFF.

This chain connects TRBV4-1 to TRBJ2-6, with TRBD1 identical over 9 bases. V dropped 3 bases and J dropped 3; count of bases not matched to a gene: 6. The CDR3 sequence is 17 residues long. The germline gives CDR1 MGHRA, CDR2 YSYEKL. For the CDR3, the DNA is TGCGCCAGCAGCCAGTACAGGGGGCGAGATGGGGCCAACGTCCTGACTTTC. This codes for CASSQYRGRDGANVLTF.

This clone turned up a few times. The V and J genes are TRBV6-1 and TRBJ1-3, with D perhaps matching TRBD1 (5 bases). This CDR3 has 15 amino acids. Trimming shortened V by 5 bases and J by 2 bases, and 13 bases separated the two germline ends. Germline CDR1 is MNHNS and CDR2 is SASEGT. The CDR3 spells CASSIQAPAGNTIYF. CDR3 in DNA: TGTGCCAGCAGTATACAGGCTCCAGCTGGAAACACCATATATTTT.

This clone was seen a handful of times. J is TRBJ1-6 and V is TRBV7-9, with a possible D match to TRBD1 (6 bases). CDR1 SEHNR and CDR2 FQNEAQ come from the germline V gene (reference sequence). This CDR3 region has 13 residues. V lost 4 bases and J lost 7, with 8 bases in between. CDR3 DNA sequence: TGTGCCAGCAGCTCCGGACAGAATTCACCCCTCCACTTT. This translates into CASSSGQNSPLHF.

The chain joins TRBV7-6 to TRBJ2-2, with D maybe TRBD2 (6 bases). Germline V CDR1 and CDR2: SGHVS, FNYEAQ. CDR3 length equals 15 residues. V lost 5 bases and J 6 bases, leaving 16 bases between the germline ends. CDR3 bases: TGTGCCAGCAGCCGGCACAGCGGAGGGTCCGGGGAGCTGTTTTTT. Translated: CASSRHSGGSGELFF.

The table lists this clone with a few counts. The V and J genes are TRBV7-8 and TRBJ2-5; D unresolved. This CDR3 has 15 amino acids. Germline CDR1 and CDR2: SGHVS and FQNEAQ. Trimming took 5 bases from V and 1 from J, leaving 14 bases between them. As DNA, the CDR3 is TGTGCCAGCAGCAGAGGTCGGGTGGGCCAAGAGACCCAGTACTTC. It specifies CASSRGRVGQETQYF.

The chain employs TRBV5-8 and TRBJ1-5, with D possibly matching TRBD1 (5 bases). This CDR3 is 17 amino acids long. The V gene lost 4 bases and the J gene lost 0 bases, with 17 bases spanning the gap. CDR1 and CDR2 from the germline V gene are SGHTS and YDEGEE. The CDR3 sequence: CASSLQQERPSNQPQHF. Written as DNA, the CDR3 is TGTGCCAGCAGCCTACAACAGGAACGACCTAGCAATCAGCCCCAGCATTTT.

V gene TRBV2 combines with J gene TRBJ2-2, with 8 bases that match TRBD1. CDR3 size: 13 residues. J gave up 6 bases and V 6 bases, and 3 bases lay outside the gene matches. CDR1 is SNHLY, CDR2 FYNNEI, per germline. CDR3 sequence reads: CASRRQGPGELFF. The CDR3 DNA reads as TGTGCCAGCAGGAGACAGGGGCCCGGGGAGCTGTTTTTT.

This clone was counted only a few times. The chain uses TRBV7-9 and TRBJ1-2, with 7 bases aligning to TRBD1. The CDR3 contains 12 residues. The ends lost 11 bases at V and 3 bases at J; junction bases unmatched: 6. CDR1 is SEHNR and CDR2 is FQNEAQ in the germline V gene (reference sequence). The CDR3 reads CAGTVTDYGYTF. The CDR3 region has the DNA TGTGCCGGGACAGTGACTGACTATGGCTACACCTTC.

The CDR3 spells CASRGTGTTYSYEQYF. In DNA form, the CDR3 reads TGCGCCAGCAGAGGGACAGGGACAACTTATTCCTACGAGCAGTACTTC. The chain links TRBV10-2 to TRBJ2-7; 9 bases are a match to TRBD1. This CDR3 has 16 residues. From germline, CDR1 is WSHSY and CDR2 SAAADI. J was trimmed by 1 base and V by 6 bases; bases with no gene match: 10.

The chain joins TRBV27 to TRBJ2-1; 11 bases agree with TRBD1. V shed 7 bases, J shed 7 bases, and the junction held 6 bases outside the gene matches. The CDR3 is 14 residues long. In germline, CDR1 is MNHEY, CDR2 SMNVEV (reference sequence). The CDR3 reads CASKEGTGGNEQFF. CDR3 DNA: TGTGCCAGCAAAGAGGGGACAGGGGGGAATGAGCAGTTCTTC.

The chain employs TRBV5-1 and TRBJ2-5; 8 nucleotides line up with TRBD1. CDR1 is SGHRS, CDR2 YFSETQ, per germline. The CDR3 length is 15 residues. Trimming at V came to 1 base and at J to 3 bases, leaving 5 bases not matched to a gene. This chain's CDR3 is CASSLTPTGEETQYF. The CDR3 DNA reads TGCGCCAGCAGCTTGACGCCGACAGGGGAAGAGACCCAGTACTTC.

The V call is TRBV5-1, the J call TRBJ2-7; 9 bases are shared with TRBD2. The CDR3 contains 16 residues. Trimming removed 0 bases from V and 0 bases from J; junction bases left unmatched: 4. Germline assignment: CDR1 SGHRS and CDR2 YFSETQ. As DNA, the CDR3 is TGCGCCAGCAGCTTGGCCGCTAGCGGGGACTCCTACGAGCAGTACTTC. Protein sequence: CASSLAASGDSYEQYF.

In this sample, this clone turned up a few times. This sequence joins TRBV10-3 and TRBJ1-5, with TRBD1 as a possible D gene (5 bases). V lost 0 bases and J 6 bases, leaving 9 bases between the germline ends. CDR3 length: 14 residues. Germline V gene lookup returns CDR1 ENHRY and CDR2 SYGVKD. CDR3 loop: CAISESGEIQPQHF. The CDR3 region has the DNA TGTGCCATCAGTGAGTCAGGGGAAATTCAGCCCCAGCATTTT.

V is TRBV19 and J is TRBJ1-2; 11 bases are a match to TRBD1. CDR3 length equals 13 residues. Germline CDR1 and CDR2: LNHDA and SQIVND (reference sequence). The junction had 3 bases not matched to a gene; V was cut back by 5 bases and J by 7 bases. For the CDR3, the DNA is TGTGCCAGTAGTCACGGACAGGGGGCTGGCTACACCTTC. Amino acid sequence: CASSHGQGAGYTF.